This T cell receptor beta chain was sequenced in a study of molecular identifiers for immune sequencing clone quantification (dated by TCRdb to the late 2010s). A note on the overall study: For a replicate experiment, the RNA from either approximately 20,000 or 100,000 naive CD8 T cells was divided into five aliquots, and four of those aliquots went on to sequencing. CD8 T cells were used in a methods study to benchmark molecular-identifier clustering-based TCR repertoire sequencing (MIDCIRS) and TCR RNA copy counting. General study outcomes and caveats: When barcode sub-clustering was omitted, TCR diversity was inflated by chimeric consensus sequences, with chimeras reaching as high as 47%. Clones above 20 RNA copies held over 99% of molecules in CMV-specific effector cells but under 1% in naive cells. Spiked-in Jurkat TCR RNA equal to a single cell's worth was reported to be detectable even within 1,200,000 naive CD8 T cells. Naive libraries contained spiked-in Jurkat TCR RNA (around eleven copies' worth), which is not part of the donor repertoire. Approximately 3.1 recovered TCR RNA copies per cell were obtained by modeling, versus roughly 9.1 by digital PCR, implying a capture efficiency of about 30%. Identical TCR molecules sharing a barcode could cause highly expanded clone sizes to be underestimated.

Libraries of naive CD8 T cells were generated from roughly 21,000 to 960,000 sorted cells, with 10%, 30% or 50% of the purified RNA used. Naive CD8 T cells, defined as CD8+CD4-CCR7+CD45RA+, were FACS-sorted into RLT Plus buffer on a BD FACSAria II. Detection sensitivity was tested by spiking Jurkat RNA equal to some 10 TCR copies' worth into samples containing roughly 17,000-1,100,000 naive CD8 T cells. CD8 T cells were enriched with RosetteSep CD8+ T Cell Enrichment Cocktail and Ficoll-Paque, followed by ACK red cell lysis. Library preparation employed PCR. Data came from a NextSeq 500. Preparation of bulk TCR libraries followed a previously described approach, with the TCR primers listed in Table S5. The Qiagen AllPrep DNA/RNA kit was used to purify total RNA. Before any analysis, reads coming from multiple sequencing runs of the same library were combined into one pool. Concerning the study's data processing: Reads were retained only if an exact TCR constant sequence was present, and the retained reads were trimmed to 150 nt and grouped according to their 12-nt molecular barcodes. Reads inside each barcode group were sub-clustered using a 15% Levenshtein threshold, and a quality-weighted consensus sequence was constructed for each RNA molecule. Non-functional sequences were discarded, and so were lower-count sequences lying one edit away from another sequence. Barcode sub-clusters with fewer than 20% of the maximum read count were removed, based on fitting two negative binomial distributions. TCRdb itself trimmed the public reads at Q25 with fastp, ran MiXCR and retained productive beta chains. Rows matching on CDR3 protein sequence are summarized as one entry with the most common DNA and genes. V and J calls and clone size were set by TCRdb, not the authors. The sample yields some 40,000 distinct CDR3 sequences; about a quarter were counted once. The biggest ten clones account for around 0.89% of the sample.

CDR1 and CDR2 were assigned from the germline V gene as MNHEY and SVGAGI. Trimming at the junction amounts to 6 bases on V and 2 bases on J, and the germline ends lie 15 bases apart. Inclusive of the bounding cysteine and phenylalanine, the CDR3 is 15 residues long. Just CDR3 DNA is preserved here, 45 bases in frame from base 1. This clonotype was recorded many times. Its cognate antigen has yet to be identified. The input lacks base qualities; no much larger clone sits a single base away. The sample consisted of naive CD8+ T cells from blood, with Jurkat cell RNA spiked in. The cell subset or site label, as the study defines it: FACS-sorted CD8+CD4-CCR7+CD45RA+ naive T cells. This receptor was taken from a human donor in good health. Some libraries in this study had Jurkat cell RNA spiked in. The sequence links TRBV6-5 to TRBJ2-3; the best D guess is TRBD2, with 5 bases matching. The sequence in DNA is TGTGCCAGCAGCAACCAAGGACTGGTCACAGATACGCAGTATTTT. This sequence encodes CASSNQGLVTDTQYF.